The sequence of this T cell receptor beta chain was determined in a study of cytomegalovirus exposure and HLA in healthy donors. The PCR ran on 60 Vbeta and 13 Jbeta primers. Here immunoSEQ multiplex PCR was the method, and the copy in TCRdb shows in-frame clones only, minus some. The sample lists about 160,000 clones; around three quarters were seen once. Study-wide findings and caveats: Common viral pathogens seemed to be connected with several of the most significant clusters, according to a later analysis. In vitro checks showed that a few CMV-associated chains really do target CMV antigens. A later analysis linked a missense variant in DCLRE1C to the trimming of TCR beta V and J genes. Only CMV serostatus was available as immune exposure information.

Comments on this clone: No antigen is known for it.

Germline values: CDR1 SGHDN, CDR2 FVKESK. The CDR3 contains 12 residues. With 3 bases clipped from V and 15 bases from J, the junction kept 4 bases outside the gene matches. This sequence was found in a man aged 35 to 55 in good health and CMV-seropositive. Input material: PBMCs. The chain couples TRBV14 to TRBJ1-4; 10 nucleotides line up with TRBD1. In DNA form, the CDR3 reads TGTGCCAGCAGCCATGGACAGGGGGTAATGTTTTTT. It codes for CASSHGQGVMFF.